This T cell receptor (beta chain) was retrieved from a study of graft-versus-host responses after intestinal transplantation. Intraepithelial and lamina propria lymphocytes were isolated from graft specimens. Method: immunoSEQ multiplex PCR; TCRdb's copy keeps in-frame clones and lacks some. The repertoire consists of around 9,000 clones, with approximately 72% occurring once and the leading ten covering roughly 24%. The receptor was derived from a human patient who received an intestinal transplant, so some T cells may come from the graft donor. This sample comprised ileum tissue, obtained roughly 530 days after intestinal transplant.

CDR3 nucleotide sequence: TGTGCCAGCAGCAAATTTAGAGGGGTAGGAGCTTTCTTT. This encodes CASSKFRGVGAFF. The chain employs TRBV7-9 and TRBJ1-1, with D possibly being TRBD1 (5 bases). V was shortened by 5 bases and J by 10 bases, with 17 bases between the two germline ends. This CDR3 has 13 amino acids. Germline lookup yields CDR1 SEHNR and CDR2 FQNEAQ (reference sequence).